One sample yielded the 18 T cell receptor beta chains listed below, sequenced in a study of CD8 T cells in Susac syndrome (dated by TCRdb to between 2017 and 2020). Preparation of the library involved the immunoSEQ multiplex PCR assay. RNA was extracted using the RNeasy kit, and roughly 0.45 to 1 microgram was reverse transcribed with random hexamers. TCRdb took the public reads, trimmed them with fastp at Q25, ran MiXCR for clone calling and kept in-frame beta chains. A single entry per CDR3 protein holds the most common genes and DNA from its merged rows. The sample records about 190,000 distinct CDR3 sequences, 95% of which are singletons. The ten largest clonotypes hold approximately 0.15% of the sample. Source material: CD8+ T cells from PBMCs. The receptors were gathered from a human donor with Susac syndrome.

This chain joins TRBV30 and TRBJ1-2, with TRBD1 matching over 8 bases. V gave up 1 base and J gave up 4 bases; unmatched junction bases: 11. CDR3 length: 16 amino acids. Germline V gene sequence: CDR1 GTSNPN, CDR2 SVGIG (reference sequence). CDR3 sequence (DNA): TGTGCCTGGAGTGCGACGGAAACCAGGGGGCTCTATGGCTACACCTTC. It is translated as CAWSATETRGLYGYTF. Based on the CDR3 plus reference TRBV30 and TRBJ1-2, the full variable domain is SQTIHQWPATLVQPVGSPLSLECTVEGTSNPNLYWYRQAAGRGLQLLFYSVGIGQISSEVPQNLSASRPQDRQFILSSKKLLLSDSGFYLCAWSATETRGLYGYTFGSGTRLTVV.

The chain combines TRBV5-4 with TRBJ2-2, with D perhaps matching TRBD1 (6 bases). Trimming shortened V by 6 bases and J by 0 bases, and 9 bases separated the two germline ends. The CDR3 is 14 amino acids. Germline-derived CDR1 and CDR2 are SGHNT and YYREEE (reference sequence). The CDR3, as DNA: TGTGCCAGCAATGGGGGCTCGAACACCGGGGAGCTGTTTTTT. This sequence encodes CASNGGSNTGELFF.

This clonotype came up a few times. V and J are TRBV12-3 or TRBV12-4 and TRBJ1-2; TRBD1 matches 9 bases. The CDR3 is made up of 15 amino acids. J was trimmed by 2 bases and V by 6 bases; bases with no gene match: 7. CDR3 in amino acids: CASSPSGTGNYGYTF. CDR3 sequence (DNA): TGTGCCAGCAGCCCCTCCGGGACAGGGAACTATGGCTACACCTTC.

As DNA, the CDR3 is TGCAGTGCTCTCACCCCGGACGGAGTAAACATTCAGTACTTC. It specifies CSALTPDGVNIQYF. This rearrangement joins TRBV20-1 to TRBJ2-4; D is undetermined. The CDR3 is 14 residues long. V was clipped by 5 bases and J by 6 bases, with 17 bases between them. The germline CDR1 and CDR2 sequences are DFQATT and SNEGSKA (reference sequence).

V gene TRBV11-2 combines with J gene TRBJ2-1; 9 bases agree with TRBD2. The CDR3 has 15 residues. In germline, CDR1 is SGHAT, CDR2 FQNNGV. V shed 1 base and J 7 bases; nucleotides not matched to a gene: 5. The CDR3 nucleotides read TGTGCCAGCAGCTTAGTTGCGGGGGGGCTGAATGAGCAGTTCTTC. Its protein is CASSLVAGGLNEQFF. Filled out from reference TRBV11-2 and TRBJ2-1, the complete variable domain reads EAGVAQSPRYKIIEKRQSVAFWCNPISGHATLYWYQQILGQGPKLLIQFQNNGVVDDSQLPKDRFSAERLKGVDSTLKIQPAKLEDSAVYLCASSLVAGGLNEQFFGPGTRLTVL.

This clonotype was picked up one time. CDR3 DNA: TGTGCCTGGAGTGTACAACCGTATGAAGCTTTCTTT. Translation gives CAWSVQPYEAFF. This chain uses TRBV30 with TRBJ1-1, with D hard to call. V lost 0 bases, J lost 7 bases, and 9 bases lay in between. CDR1 and CDR2 from the germline V gene are GTSNPN and SVGIG (reference sequence). This CDR3 is built from 12 residues.

The V and J genes are TRBV15 and TRBJ2-7; a possible D gene is TRBD1 (6 bases). Germline CDR1 LNHNV, CDR2 YYDKDF (reference sequence). Trimming removed 2 bases from V and 0 bases from J, with 11 bases in between. CDR3 length: 15 amino acids. The CDR3 bases are TGTGCCACCAGCAGACCAGGGGAGTCCTCCTACGAGCAGTACTTC. Its translation is CATSRPGESSYEQYF.

This clonotype has just one count. The chain employs TRBV6-5 and TRBJ2-1, with 10 bases lining up with TRBD1. Germline V gene lookup returns CDR1 MNHEY and CDR2 SVGAGI. The CDR3 is 15 amino acids. J gave up 6 bases and V 5 bases, and 7 bases lay outside the gene matches. The CDR3 DNA follows: TGTGCCAGCAGTCCCGGACAGGGGGTAGGCAATGAGCAGTTCTTC. It encodes CASSPGQGVGNEQFF.

The sample holds a few counts of this clonotype. The J gene is TRBJ2-5, the V gene TRBV28; TRBD1 is a possible D gene (5 bases). The V gene lost 5 bases and the J gene lost 2 bases, with 9 bases spanning the gap. Looked up from germline, CDR1 is MDHEN and CDR2 is SYDVKM. CDR3 length: 13 residues. DNA of the CDR3: TGTGCCAGCAGTACAGGTGGACAAGAGACCCAGTACTTC. Residues: CASSTGGQETQYF.

This chain joins TRBV5-1 and TRBJ2-1, with D possibly matching TRBD1 (5 bases). V lost 10 bases to trimming and J lost 3 bases, with 20 bases between them. The CDR3 consists of 15 residues. Germline V lookup: CDR1 SGHRS, CDR2 YFSETQ. CDR3: CAAFSQGLHYNEQFF. For the CDR3, the DNA is TGCGCCGCCTTTAGCCAGGGATTACACTACAATGAGCAGTTCTTC.

The chain joins TRBV4-1 to TRBJ1-3; D is possibly TRBD1 (6 bases). Germline V lookup: CDR1 MGHRA, CDR2 YSYEKL. The CDR3 contains 15 residues. Deletions cut 1 base from V and 4 bases from J, with 11 bases between. DNA of the CDR3: TGCGCCAGCAGCCAAGGTTGGGGGGCAGGAAACACCATATATTTT. Encoded protein: CASSQGWGAGNTIYF.

This clonotype was recorded once. This chain joins TRBV7-6 and TRBJ1-1; 7 nucleotides line up with TRBD1. This CDR3 region has 16 residues. Germline lookup yields CDR1 SGHVS and CDR2 FNYEAQ. V lost 5 bases and J lost 1; bases outside the gene matches: 10. CDR3 region: CASSTRQGIENTEAFF. Written as DNA, the CDR3 is TGTGCCAGCAGCACGAGACAGGGTATCGAGAACACTGAAGCTTTCTTT. Filled out from reference TRBV7-6 and TRBJ1-1, the complete variable domain reads GAGVSQSPRYKVTKRGQDVALRCDPISGHVSLYWYRQALGQGPEFLTYFNYEAQQDKSGLPNDRFSAERPEGSISTLTIQRTEQRDSAMYRCASSTRQGIENTEAFFGQGTRLTVV.

V and J are TRBV28 and TRBJ2-5; D not certain. V was pared by 7 bases and J by 0 bases, with 15 bases between. The CDR3 sequence is 15 residues long. Germline CDR1 and CDR2: MDHEN and SYDVKM. The CDR3 region has the DNA TGTGCCAGCACGCAAGTTGTCAGCAACCAAGAGACCCAGTACTTC. Protein: CASTQVVSNQETQYF.

The V gene is TRBV5-4, the J gene TRBJ2-2; the D gene is possibly TRBD1 (6 bases). CDR1 and CDR2 from the germline V gene are SGHNT and YYREEE (reference sequence). CDR3 length equals 15 residues. Trimming took off 0 bases at V and 3 bases at J, with 9 bases between the two ends. The DNA for the CDR3 is TGTGCCAGCAGCTTGGGGACAGACTACACCGGGGAGCTGTTTTTT. This translates into CASSLGTDYTGELFF. Looking up the rest from reference TRBV5-4 and TRBJ2-2 gives the full variable domain: ETGVTQSPTHLIKTRGQQVTLRCSSQSGHNTVSWYQQALGQGPQFIFQYYREEENGRGNFPPRFSGLQFPNYSSELNVNALELDDSALYLCASSLGTDYTGELFFGEGSRLTVL.

The chain uses TRBV4-1 and TRBJ1-4, with TRBD1 as a possible D gene (5 bases). The CDR3 is 14 amino acids. Germline V CDR1 and CDR2: MGHRA, YSYEKL. V shed 3 bases and J shed 8 bases, with 13 bases lying between them. This CDR3 is CASSQGTDREKLFF. The CDR3 DNA is TGCGCCAGCAGCCAGGGGACGGATAGGGAAAAACTGTTTTTT.

This clonotype occurred once. The gene calls are TRBV20-1 and TRBJ2-1, with D maybe TRBD1 (6 bases). V was trimmed by 0 bases and J by 4 bases, leaving 10 bases between them. Per germline, CDR1 DFQATT and CDR2 SNEGSKA (reference sequence). The length of the CDR3 is 14 residues. The CDR3 loop reads CSARDTGQYNEQFF. CDR3 nucleotide sequence: TGCAGTGCTAGAGATACCGGACAGTACAATGAGCAGTTCTTC.

The V and J genes are TRBV19 and TRBJ2-7, with 10 bases fitting TRBD1. Trimming removed 3 bases from V and 0 bases from J; junction bases left unmatched: 5. CDR3 length equals 16 residues. The germline gives CDR1 LNHDA, CDR2 SQIVND (reference sequence). CDR3 sequence (DNA): TGTGCCAGTAGTATTACCGGGACAGGGGCCTCCTACGAGCAGTACTTC. The encoded protein is CASSITGTGASYEQYF.

A few counts support this clonotype. The V gene is TRBV27, the J gene TRBJ2-7; D might be TRBD2 (5 bases). Germline values: CDR1 MNHEY, CDR2 SMNVEV (reference sequence). V gave up 2 bases and J gave up 2 bases, with 7 bases separating them. The CDR3 runs 13 residues. CDR3 amino acids: CASSLRGTYEQYF. CDR3 DNA sequence: TGTGCCAGCAGTTTAAGAGGGACCTACGAGCAGTACTTC.